Following are 9 T cell receptor beta chains from one sample sequenced in a study of blood T cell repertoires in COVID-19. The method was immunoSEQ multiplex PCR; TCRdb's version includes in-frame clones alone and lacks a portion of them. Of 150,000 to 200,000 clones in the sample, approximately 87% are singletons; the top ten hold 6.5% to 8%. Sequencing was performed on PBMCs or T cells enriched from blood (not recorded which). Receptors originate from a woman aged 45-59 years who had recovered from COVID-19.

This sequence joins TRBV5-1 and TRBJ2-1, with TRBD2 matching over 10 bases. The V segment lost 4 bases and the J segment 8 bases; nucleotides outside the gene matches: 18. CDR3 size: 18 residues. CDR1 is SGHRS and CDR2 is YFSETQ in the germline V gene. The CDR3 DNA sequence: TGCGCCAGCAGCCGCCAGGGAGCGGGGGGGCTAACCCCCCATGAGCAGTTCTTC. Translated: CASSRQGAGGLTPHEQFF. Filled out from reference TRBV5-1 and TRBJ2-1, the complete variable domain reads KAGVTQTPRYLIKTRGQQVTLSCSPISGHRSVSWYQQTPGQGLQFLFEYFSETQRNKGNFPGRFSGRQFSNSRSEMNVSTLELGDSALYLCASSRQGAGGLTPHEQFFGPGTRLTVL.

The gene calls are TRBV7-9 and TRBJ2-3; D is unresolved. Germline assignment: CDR1 SEHNR and CDR2 FQNEAQ (reference sequence). This CDR3 is 13 amino acids long. The V end lost 8 bases, the J end lost 2 bases, and 11 bases lay between the germline ends. The CDR3 DNA follows: TGTGCCAGCCGAAACCTACCCACAGATACGCAGTATTTT. Translated, it gives CASRNLPTDTQYF. Full variable domain (outside the CDR3, taken from reference TRBV7-9 and TRBJ2-3): DTGVSQNPRHKITKRGQNVTFRCDPISEHNRLYWYRQTLGQGPEFLTYFQNEAQLEKSRLLSDRFSAERPKGSFSTLEIQRTEQGDSAMYLCASRNLPTDTQYFGPGTRLTVL.

This clone was seen more than once but under ten times. The rearrangement uses TRBV3-1 (or the pseudogene TRBV3-2) and TRBJ2-2; no reliable D call. This CDR3 spans 15 amino acids. Trimming pared 8 bases from V and 4 bases from J, leaving 17 bases between. Looked up from germline, CDR1 is LGHDT and CDR2 is YNNKEL (reference sequence). The CDR3 here is CASSALVPGTGELFF. DNA for the CDR3: TGTGCCAGCTCCGCTCTAGTCCCGGGCACCGGGGAGCTGTTTTTT.

This clone was observed a few times. The CDR3 DNA reads TGTGCCAGCAGTCCATCCGGGACAGGGTATCAGCCCCAGCATTTT. This sequence encodes CASSPSGTGYQPQHF. The chain couples TRBV27 to TRBJ1-5; 9 bases map to TRBD1. The germline V gene encodes CDR1 MNHEY and CDR2 SMNVEV (reference sequence). This CDR3 contains 15 residues. With 5 bases clipped from V and 5 bases from J, the junction kept 7 bases outside the gene matches.

V usage is TRBV3-1 (or the pseudogene TRBV3-2) and J usage is TRBJ1-2; TRBD1 agrees at 8 bases. Per the germline V gene, CDR1 is LGHDT and CDR2 is YNNKEL (reference sequence). V dropped 4 bases and J dropped 10; count of bases not matched to a gene: 5. The CDR3 is 12 amino acids. CDR3 residues: CASSLDRGAYTF. The DNA for the CDR3 is TGTGCCAGCAGCCTAGACAGGGGAGCCTACACCTTC.

The chain joins TRBV7-2 to TRBJ2-1; TRBD2 aligns across 8 bases. Unmatched junction bases numbered 8, after V lost 1 base and J lost 6 bases. The CDR3 consists of 16 residues. Germline values: CDR1 SGHTA, CDR2 FQGNSA. The CDR3: CASSLELAGGGNEQFF. The CDR3 nucleotides read TGTGCCAGCAGCTTAGAGTTGGCGGGGGGTGGCAATGAGCAGTTCTTC.

This chain uses TRBV19 with TRBJ1-5; 8 bases are shared with TRBD1. Germline assignment: CDR1 LNHDA and CDR2 SQIVND (reference sequence). The trim removed 7 bases at V and 7 bases at J, leaving 15 bases unmatched. CDR3 size: 16 residues. CDR3 sequence: CASNPVTGAITQPQHF. The DNA for the CDR3 is TGTGCCAGTAATCCAGTGACAGGGGCTATTACCCAGCCCCAGCATTTT.

The gene calls are TRBV19 and TRBJ1-6; TRBD1 matches 11 bases. The CDR3 contains 15 residues. V shed 1 base and J 9 bases; nucleotides not matched to a gene: 2. Looked up from germline, CDR1 is LNHDA and CDR2 is SQIVND (reference sequence). DNA of the CDR3: TGTGCCAGTAGTATAGGCGGGACAGGGGGTTCACCCCTCCACTTT. It encodes CASSIGGTGGSPLHF.

This rearrangement joins TRBV27 to TRBJ2-1; TRBD2 matches 7 bases. The CDR3 runs 12 residues. Germline assignment: CDR1 MNHEY and CDR2 SMNVEV (reference sequence). V shed 4 bases and J 9 bases; nucleotides not matched to a gene: 3. The CDR3 sequence is CASSYGTIEQFF. The CDR3 DNA follows: TGTGCCAGCAGTTACGGGACTATTGAGCAGTTCTTC.